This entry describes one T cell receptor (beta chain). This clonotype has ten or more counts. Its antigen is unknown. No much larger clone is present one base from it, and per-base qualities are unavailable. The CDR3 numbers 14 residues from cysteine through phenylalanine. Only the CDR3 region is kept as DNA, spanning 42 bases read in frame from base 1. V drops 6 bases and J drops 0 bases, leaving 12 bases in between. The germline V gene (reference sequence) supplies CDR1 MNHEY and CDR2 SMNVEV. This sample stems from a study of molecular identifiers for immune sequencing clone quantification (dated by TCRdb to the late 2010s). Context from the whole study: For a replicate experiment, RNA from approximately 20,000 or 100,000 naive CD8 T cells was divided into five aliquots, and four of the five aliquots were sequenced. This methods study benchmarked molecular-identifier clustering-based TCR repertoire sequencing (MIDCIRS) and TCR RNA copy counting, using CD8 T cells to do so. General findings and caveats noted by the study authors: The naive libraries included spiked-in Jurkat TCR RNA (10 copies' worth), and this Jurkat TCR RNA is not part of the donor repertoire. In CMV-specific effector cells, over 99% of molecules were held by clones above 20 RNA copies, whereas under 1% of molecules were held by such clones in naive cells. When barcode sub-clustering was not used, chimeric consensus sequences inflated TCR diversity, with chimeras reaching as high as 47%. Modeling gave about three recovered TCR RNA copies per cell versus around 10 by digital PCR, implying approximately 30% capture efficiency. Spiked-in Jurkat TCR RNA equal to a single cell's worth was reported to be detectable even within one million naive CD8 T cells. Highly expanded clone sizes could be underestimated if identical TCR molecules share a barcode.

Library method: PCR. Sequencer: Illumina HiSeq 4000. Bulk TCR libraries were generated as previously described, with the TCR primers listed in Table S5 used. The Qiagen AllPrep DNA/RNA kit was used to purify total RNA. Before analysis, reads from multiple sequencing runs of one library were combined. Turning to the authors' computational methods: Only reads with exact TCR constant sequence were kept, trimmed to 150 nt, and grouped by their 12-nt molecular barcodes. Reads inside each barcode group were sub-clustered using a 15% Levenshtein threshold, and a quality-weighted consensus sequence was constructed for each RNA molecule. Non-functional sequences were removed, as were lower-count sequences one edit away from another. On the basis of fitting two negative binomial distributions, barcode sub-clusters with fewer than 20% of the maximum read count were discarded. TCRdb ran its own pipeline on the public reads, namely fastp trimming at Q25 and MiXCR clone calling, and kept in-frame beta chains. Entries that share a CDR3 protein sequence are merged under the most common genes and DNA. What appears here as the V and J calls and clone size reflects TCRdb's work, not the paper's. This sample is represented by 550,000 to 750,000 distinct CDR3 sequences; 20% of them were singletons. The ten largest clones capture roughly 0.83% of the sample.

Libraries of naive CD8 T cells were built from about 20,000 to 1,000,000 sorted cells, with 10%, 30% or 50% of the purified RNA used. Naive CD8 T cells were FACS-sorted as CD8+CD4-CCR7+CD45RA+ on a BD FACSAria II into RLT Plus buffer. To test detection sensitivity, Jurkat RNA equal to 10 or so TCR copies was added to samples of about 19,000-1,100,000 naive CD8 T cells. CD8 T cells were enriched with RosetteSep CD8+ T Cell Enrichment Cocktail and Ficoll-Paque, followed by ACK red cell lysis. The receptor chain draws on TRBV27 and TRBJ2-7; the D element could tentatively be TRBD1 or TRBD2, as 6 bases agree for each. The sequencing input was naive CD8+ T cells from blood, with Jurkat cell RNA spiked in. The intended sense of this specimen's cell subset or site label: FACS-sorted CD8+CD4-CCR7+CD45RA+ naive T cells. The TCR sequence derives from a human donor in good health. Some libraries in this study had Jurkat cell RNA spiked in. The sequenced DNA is TGTGCCAGCAGCCTAGGGGGGAGCTCCTACGAGCAGTACTTC. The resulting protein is CASSLGGSSYEQYF.